This TCR beta chain was captured by sequencing in a study of cytomegalovirus exposure and HLA in healthy donors. Study at large: Genetic ancestry analysis placed under 90% of the 300 to 400 donors that were genotyped in the Caucasian-associated cluster. General observations from the study: For most TCR beta V segments, an earlier analysis put the productive rate at about 87% or about 30% of the time. Some V segments, TRBV6-2 and TRBV6-3 among them, were indistinguishable and were therefore excluded. An assumption of roughly uniform sequencing depth across donors underlay the presence/absence analyses.

As for this clone: The antigen remains undetermined.

The CDR3 length is 13 residues. Per the germline V gene, CDR1 is SGHTA and CDR2 is FQGTGA. Trimming took 0 bases from V and 6 from J, leaving 9 bases between them. The study ran its PCR with 60 Vbeta and 13 Jbeta primers. Repertoires were generated with immunoSEQ multiplex PCR, while TCRdb's copy carries only in-frame clones and drops some. The data show 26,000 or so clones, 75% to 85% seen once. Sequencing was done on a sample of PBMCs. The receptor was isolated from a male donor in good health and CMV-seronegative. J is TRBJ2-7 and V is TRBV7-3; D possibly corresponds to TRBD2 (6 bases). CDR3 nucleotides: TGTGCCAGCAGCTTAACGTCGACTAGCGAGCAGTACTTC. Protein sequence: CASSLTSTSEQYF.